This TCR beta chain is from a study of response to subunit inactivated influenza vaccine. Study-level results: Few additional T cells are recruited per seasonal influenza vaccination, authors suggested.

The CDR3 is 13 residues long. V lost 7 bases, J lost 7 bases, and 16 bases lay in between. The V gene's germline CDR1 is MDHEN and CDR2 SYDVKM. A note on this clonotype: No antigen is known for it.

TCRdb fed the RT-PCR reads into MiXCR, producing one record per CDR3 protein. The sample lists approximately 170,000 distinct CDR3 sequences; approximately 12% were seen once. These same records also appear under a second study, on T cells expressing NK-cell markers. According to that study: With UMIs, 5'RACE template switching was used to make TCR beta cDNA. Seven of the eight sequenced donors were classified as HCMV-seropositive, and one was classified as seronegative. Dominant NKG2C+ clonotypes in a handful of donors made up about 1.0-7.0% of CD8+ T cells.

This chain links TRBV28 with TRBJ2-5; D tentatively reads TRBD1 or TRBD2 (5 bases each). The receptor comes from a man between 45 and 60 years old who received an inactivated influenza vaccine. Sequenced material: CD8+ T cells sorted from PBMCs, taken roughly 12 days after vaccination. In DNA form, the CDR3 reads TGTGCCAGCACGCCGGGACGCCGGGCGACCCAGTACTTC. It encodes CASTPGRRATQYF.